This record looks at one TCR beta chain sequence and its context. This sample is part of a study of shared T cell receptors in the human thymus. Produced via immunoSEQ multiplex PCR; TCRdb's table is partial and in-frame only. The table shows roughly 550,000 clones, with around 78% occurring only once. Deletions cut 5 bases from V and 1 base from J, with 14 bases between. Germline values: CDR1 SGHNT, CDR2 YENEEA. CDR3 length equals 16 residues. These data were likewise used in another study, on human thymus T cells. That study reports: Thymus was obtained from resections taken during corrective heart surgery. Gene usage for V and J segments appeared biased in thymic and blood repertoires. Thymic repertoires overlap heavily among unrelated individuals, related research has reported.

The chain links TRBV11-3 to TRBJ2-2; possibly TRBD2 for D (5 bases). Material: thymocytes. The clonotype originates from a boy in the first two years of life with a congenital heart defect. CDR3 sequence (DNA): TGTGCCAGCAGCCAGGAGGCAGGAATGAACACCGGGGAGCTGTTTTTT. Translating gives CASSQEAGMNTGELFF.